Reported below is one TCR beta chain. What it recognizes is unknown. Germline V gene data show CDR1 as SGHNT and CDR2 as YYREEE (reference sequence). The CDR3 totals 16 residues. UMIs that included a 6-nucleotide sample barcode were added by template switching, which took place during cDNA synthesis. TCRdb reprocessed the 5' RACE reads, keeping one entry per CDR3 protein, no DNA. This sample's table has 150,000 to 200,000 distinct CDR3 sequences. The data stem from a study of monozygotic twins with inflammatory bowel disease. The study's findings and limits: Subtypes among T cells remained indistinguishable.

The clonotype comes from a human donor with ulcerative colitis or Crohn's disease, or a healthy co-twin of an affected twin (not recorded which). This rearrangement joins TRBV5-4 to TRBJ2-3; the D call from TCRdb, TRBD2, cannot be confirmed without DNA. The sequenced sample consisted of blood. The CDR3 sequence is CASRSGTSGHTDTQYF.